This T cell receptor beta chain was profiled in a study of tumor-infiltrating lymphocytes in oesophageal squamous cell carcinoma. This CDR3 spans 17 amino acids. Germline CDR1 KGHSH, CDR2 LQKENI. V was cut by 0 bases and J by 3 bases, with 15 bases left in between. The table lists this clonotype with many counts. TCRdb reprocessed the PCR reads with MiXCR, giving one entry per CDR3 protein. The sample consists of roughly 20,000 distinct CDR3 sequences, roughly 36% of them appearing once. The chain recombines TRBV18 with TRBJ2-1; tentatively, D is TRBD1 (5 bases). Source material: esophageal tumor tissue. The receptor's source is a male donor with esophageal squamous cell carcinoma. The CDR3 coding sequence is TGTGCCAGCTCACCACCGGGGCAGCTAGGAATCTACAATGAGCAGTTCTTC. It encodes CASSPPGQLGIYNEQFF.